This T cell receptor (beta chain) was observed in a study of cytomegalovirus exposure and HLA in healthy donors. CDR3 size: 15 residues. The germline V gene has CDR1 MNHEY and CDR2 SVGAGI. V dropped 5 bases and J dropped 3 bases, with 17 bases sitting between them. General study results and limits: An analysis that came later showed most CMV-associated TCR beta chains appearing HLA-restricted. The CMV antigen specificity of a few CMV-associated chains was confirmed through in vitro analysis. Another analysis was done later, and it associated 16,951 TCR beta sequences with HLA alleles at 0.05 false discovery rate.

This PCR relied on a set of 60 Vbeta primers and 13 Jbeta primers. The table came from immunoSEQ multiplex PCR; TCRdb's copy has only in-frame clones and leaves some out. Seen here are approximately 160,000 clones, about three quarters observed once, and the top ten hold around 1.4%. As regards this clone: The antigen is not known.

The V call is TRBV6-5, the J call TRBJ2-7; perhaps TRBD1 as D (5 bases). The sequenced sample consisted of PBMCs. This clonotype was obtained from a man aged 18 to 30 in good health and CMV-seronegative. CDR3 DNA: TGTGCCAGCAGTCACCTCCCCGGACAAGACTACGAGCAGTACTTC. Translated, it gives CASSHLPGQDYEQYF.